This TCR beta chain was retrieved from a study of blood T cell repertoires in COVID-19. At the level of the study: Specimens from acute and convalescent COVID-19 originated in the United States, Italy and Spain.

In Seattle, patients joined the study during active infection and were tracked longitudinally. The assay was immunoSEQ multiplex PCR, and TCRdb's table has in-frame clones only and misses some. This sample has roughly 200,000 clones; about 81% occur once, and the top ten carry around 11%. The CDR3 has 13 amino acids. Trimming cost V 6 bases and J 4 bases; bases outside gene matches: 5. The chain recombines TRBV12-3 or TRBV12-4 with TRBJ1-2; TRBD1 agrees at 7 bases. The specimen sequenced was peripheral blood. The receptor's source is a woman aged 80 or older with COVID-19, enrolled during active disease. For the CDR3, the DNA is TGTGCCAGCAGCCAACGGACAGGCTATGGCTACACCTTC. It translates to CASSQRTGYGYTF.